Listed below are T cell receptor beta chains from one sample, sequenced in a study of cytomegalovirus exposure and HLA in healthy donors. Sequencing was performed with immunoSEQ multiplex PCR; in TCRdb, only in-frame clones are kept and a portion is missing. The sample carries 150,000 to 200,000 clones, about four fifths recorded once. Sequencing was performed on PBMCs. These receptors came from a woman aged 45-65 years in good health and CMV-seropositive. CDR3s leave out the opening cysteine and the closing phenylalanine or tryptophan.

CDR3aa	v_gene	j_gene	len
ASSLPGGTEAF	TRBV4-2	TRBJ1-1	11
SAHGLGRAGVNTEAF	TRBV29-1	TRBJ1-1	15
ASSYSGQGVEAF	TRBV6-6	TRBJ1-1	12
ASTLTGSRSNQPQH	TRBV6-6	TRBJ1-5	14
ASRVAGGGDTQY	TRBV5-1	TRBJ2-3	12
ASSRSQGYEQY	TRBV7-9	-	11
ASSKLPLTVSTDTQY	TRBV11-1	TRBJ2-3	15
AAGSGELF	TRBV19	TRBJ2-2	8
ASSRPRTSGDYNEQF	TRBV7-9	TRBJ2-1	15
ASSSSGTGGIYEQY	TRBV28	TRBJ2-7	14
ASSLKRGAKSVYEQY	TRBV5-4	TRBJ2-7	15
ASSLGTGRIGFDGYT	TRBV7-8	TRBJ1-2	15
ASRTGQGTRVNTEAF	TRBV28	TRBJ1-1	15
ASSLWGSVDTEAF	TRBV27	TRBJ1-1	13
ASSKGFGNEQF	TRBV28	TRBJ2-1	11
ASSLVTGPAPDLGYT	TRBV5-1	TRBJ1-2	15
ASSSPPTGADGYT	TRBV6-5	TRBJ1-2	13